This is a list of T cell receptor beta chains from one sample in a study of blood T cell repertoires in COVID-19. Profiled with immunoSEQ multiplex PCR; TCRdb holds only in-frame clones, not every one. The repertoire holds some 110,000 clones, with roughly four fifths as singletons. Material: peripheral blood. The receptors shown here come from a woman aged 70-85 years with acute or convalescent COVID-19. CDR3s include the opening cysteine and the closing phenylalanine or tryptophan. Each record gives: CDR3 protein, CDR3 DNA, V gene, J gene, clone size, D gene. D genes are given only for firm matches. Some rows mark clone size as missing; the rest say once, few, many or name a class of expanded clone.

CDR3 protein: CASSSGEKLFF
CDR3 DNA: TGTGCCAGCAGTTCGGGTGAAAAACTGTTTTTT
V gene: TRBV27
J gene: TRBJ1-4
clone size: .
D gene: .

CDR3 protein: CASSSDRVDYGYTF
CDR3 DNA: TGTGCCAGCTCATCAGACAGGGTTGACTATGGCTACACCTTC
V gene: TRBV18
J gene: TRBJ1-2
clone size: .
D gene: TRBD1

CDR3 protein: CAGTGPSTDTQYF
CDR3 DNA: TGTGCCGGAACAGGGCCAAGCACAGATACGCAGTATTTT
V gene: TRBV30
J gene: TRBJ2-3
clone size: .
D gene: .

CDR3 protein: CASRADRGTDEQYF
CDR3 DNA: TGTGCCAGCAGAGCGGACAGGGGTACCGACGAGCAGTACTTC
V gene: TRBV6-5
J gene: TRBJ2-7
clone size: .
D gene: TRBD1

CDR3 protein: CASSLGPHSPLHF
CDR3 DNA: TGTGCCAGCAGCTTAGGGCCCCATTCACCCCTCCACTTT
V gene: TRBV7-9
J gene: TRBJ1-6
clone size: .
D gene: .

CDR3 protein: CASSQVGTGAIYGYTF
CDR3 DNA: TGCGCCAGCAGCCAAGTGGGGACAGGGGCTATCTATGGCTACACCTTC
V gene: TRBV4-3
J gene: TRBJ1-2
clone size: .
D gene: TRBD1

CDR3 protein: CAWSPGPTEAFF
CDR3 DNA: TGTGCCTGGAGTCCAGGGCCCACTGAAGCTTTCTTT
V gene: TRBV30
J gene: TRBJ1-1
clone size: .
D gene: .

CDR3 protein: CSVEGRDRTQETQYF
CDR3 DNA: TGCAGCGTTGAAGGCCGGGACAGGACCCAAGAGACCCAGTACTTC
V gene: TRBV29-1
J gene: TRBJ2-5
clone size: .
D gene: TRBD1

CDR3 protein: CASSQEGSSYNSPLHF
CDR3 DNA: TGCGCCAGCAGCCAAGAAGGGAGCTCCTATAATTCACCCCTCCACTTT
V gene: TRBV4-3
J gene: TRBJ1-6
clone size: .
D gene: .

CDR3 protein: CASTPEVTDTQYF
CDR3 DNA: TGTGCCAGCACGCCGGAGGTTACAGATACGCAGTATTTT
V gene: TRBV9
J gene: TRBJ2-3
clone size: few
D gene: .

CDR3 protein: CASSPQGFSVRSPLHF
CDR3 DNA: TGTGCCAGCAGTCCTCAGGGTTTTAGTGTACGTTCACCCCTCCACTTT
V gene: TRBV27
J gene: TRBJ1-6
clone size: .
D gene: .

CDR3 protein: CASSLQGAVGELFF
CDR3 DNA: TGTGCCAGCAGCCTCCAGGGGGCGGTCGGGGAGCTGTTTTTT
V gene: TRBV5-8
J gene: TRBJ2-2
clone size: once
D gene: TRBD1

CDR3 protein: CASRSYALNTGTYEGYTF
CDR3 DNA: TGTGCAAGTCGCTCGTACGCCCTTAATACAGGGACCTATGAGGGCTACACCTTC
V gene: TRBV12-2
J gene: TRBJ1-2
clone size: .
D gene: .

CDR3 protein: CASSSATTGQGEQFF
CDR3 DNA: TGTGCCAGCAGCTCAGCTACCACAGGGCAGGGTGAGCAGTTCTTC
V gene: TRBV7-2
J gene: TRBJ2-1
clone size: .
D gene: .

CDR3 protein: CASSTRDRGAYGYTF
CDR3 DNA: TGTGCCAGTAGTACCCGGGACAGGGGAGCCTATGGCTACACCTTC
V gene: TRBV19
J gene: TRBJ1-2
clone size: few
D gene: TRBD1

CDR3 protein: CASSVGATGPYGYTF
CDR3 DNA: TGTGCCAGCAGCGTAGGGGCGACAGGGCCCTATGGCTACACCTTC
V gene: TRBV9
J gene: TRBJ1-2
clone size: once
D gene: TRBD1

CDR3 protein: CASSKQGEAFF
CDR3 DNA: TGTGCCAGCAGCAAACAGGGTGAAGCTTTCTTT
V gene: TRBV6-5
J gene: TRBJ1-1
clone size: .
D gene: .

CDR3 protein: CASSSRGEKETQYF
CDR3 DNA: TGTGCCAGCAGCTCCAGGGGAGAGAAAGAGACCCAGTACTTC
V gene: TRBV5-4
J gene: TRBJ2-5
clone size: .
D gene: .

CDR3 protein: CASSQTGTNGEAFF
CDR3 DNA: TGTGCCAGCAGTCAAACCGGGACAAACGGGGAAGCTTTCTTT
V gene: TRBV6-6
J gene: TRBJ1-1
clone size: .
D gene: .

CDR3 protein: CASSQDVLGQASNEKLFF
CDR3 DNA: TGCGCCAGCAGCCAAGATGTATTGGGACAGGCATCTAATGAAAAACTGTTTTTT
V gene: TRBV4-3
J gene: TRBJ1-4
clone size: .
D gene: TRBD1

CDR3 protein: CASSLRGQGLAFF
CDR3 DNA: TGTGCCAGCAGCTTAAGGGGACAGGGCTTAGCTTTCTTT
V gene: TRBV11-2
J gene: TRBJ1-1
clone size: .
D gene: TRBD1

CDR3 protein: CAWSVLHTGNTIYF
CDR3 DNA: TGTGCCTGGAGTGTACTTCATACTGGAAACACCATATATTTT
V gene: TRBV30
J gene: TRBJ1-3
clone size: .
D gene: .

CDR3 protein: CASKQGPSGYTF
CDR3 DNA: TGTGCCAGCAAGCAGGGCCCCTCTGGCTACACCTTC
V gene: TRBV12-3/TRBV12-4
J gene: TRBJ1-2
clone size: .
D gene: .

CDR3 protein: CASLSTDSGGPHNEQFF
CDR3 DNA: TGCGCCAGCTTATCAACGGACAGCGGGGGGCCCCACAATGAGCAGTTCTTC
V gene: TRBV5-1
J gene: TRBJ2-1
clone size: .
D gene: TRBD2

CDR3 protein: CASSQSGRGLVDAEAFF
CDR3 DNA: TGTGCCAGCAGCCAATCGGGCCGAGGGTTGGTGGACGCTGAAGCTTTCTTT
V gene: TRBV14
J gene: TRBJ1-1
clone size: few
D gene: .

CDR3 protein: CASSSDSANTIYF
CDR3 DNA: TGTGCCAGCAGCTCCGACAGCGCGAACACCATATATTTT
V gene: TRBV7-3
J gene: TRBJ1-3
clone size: .
D gene: .

CDR3 protein: CASSLAMTGIYGYTF
CDR3 DNA: TGTGCCAGCAGCTTAGCCATGACAGGGATCTATGGCTACACCTTC
V gene: TRBV7-2
J gene: TRBJ1-2
clone size: .
D gene: TRBD1

CDR3 protein: CASSSGQGGPDTQYF
CDR3 DNA: TGTGCCAGCAGCTCCGGACAGGGGGGGCCCGATACGCAGTATTTT
V gene: TRBV7-3
J gene: TRBJ2-3
clone size: .
D gene: TRBD1

CDR3 protein: CASSFEVYNEQFF
CDR3 DNA: TGTGCCAGCAGTTTTGAGGTTTACAATGAGCAGTTCTTC
V gene: TRBV27
J gene: TRBJ2-1
clone size: .
D gene: .

CDR3 protein: CSVPRSTLWTGGQENTEAFF
CDR3 DNA: TGCAGCGTTCCGAGATCGACTCTGTGGACAGGGGGCCAAGAGAACACTGAAGCTTTCTTT
V gene: TRBV29-1
J gene: TRBJ1-1
clone size: .
D gene: TRBD1

CDR3 protein: CASSPPRGTWTEAFF
CDR3 DNA: TGTGCCAGCAGCCCGCCCAGGGGGACGTGGACTGAAGCTTTCTTT
V gene: TRBV5-4
J gene: TRBJ1-1
clone size: .
D gene: TRBD1